The rows below give T cell receptor beta chains drawn from one sample of a study of molecular identifiers for immune sequencing clone quantification. In TCRdb, the PCR reads were re-called with MiXCR into one record per CDR3 protein. The sample has over 550,000 distinct CDR3 sequences, less than 30% seen once. The specimen sequenced was naive CD8+ T cells from blood, with Jurkat cell RNA spiked in. The receptors stem from a human donor in good health. Some libraries in this study had Jurkat cell RNA spiked in. Both conserved end residues are part of each CDR3. A D gene is named only where the DNA matches it firmly. Expanded clones are given a class, and other clones once, few, many or no size at all.

>-|TRBV21-1|-|TRBJ1-4
CASSKRRLWGPNEKLFF
TGTGCCAGCAGCAAAAGGCGACTGTGGGGCCCCAATGAAAAACTGTTTTTT
>many|TRBV2|TRBD2|TRBJ2-3
CASSDGLAGGLGTDTQYF
TGTGCCAGCAGTGATGGACTAGCGGGGGGGCTTGGCACAGATACGCAGTATTTT
>-|TRBV2|-|TRBJ1-3
CASSPRQSGDTIYF
TGTGCCAGCAGTCCACGACAGAGTGGAGACACCATATATTTT
>many|TRBV7-2|TRBD1|TRBJ2-7
CASSITGAWREQYF
TGTGCCAGCAGCATTACAGGGGCTTGGCGCGAGCAGTACTTC
>-|TRBV20-1|TRBD2|TRBJ2-7
CSARDQTSGRNEQYF
TGCAGTGCTAGGGATCAGACTAGCGGGAGAAACGAGCAGTACTTC
>-|TRBV5-1|-|TRBJ1-1
CASSLRGVTTEAFF
TGCGCCAGCAGCTTGCGGGGGGTGACCACTGAAGCTTTCTTT
>-|TRBV10-1|-|TRBJ2-7
CASEGAGEQYF
TGCGCCAGCGAAGGAGCAGGCGAGCAGTACTTC
>many|TRBV7-2|-|TRBJ2-1
CASSLALAKRYNEQFF
TGTGCCAGCAGCTTAGCGTTAGCTAAAAGGTACAATGAGCAGTTCTTC
>-|TRBV7-9|-|TRBJ2-1
CASSRPGQLTHEQFF
TGTGCCAGCAGCCGACCGGGACAATTGACCCATGAGCAGTTCTTC
>-|TRBV24-1|TRBD2|TRBJ2-1
CATSDWLADNNEQFF
TGTGCCACCAGTGATTGGCTAGCGGACAACAATGAGCAGTTCTTC
>many|TRBV7-9|TRBD1|TRBJ2-1
CASTGQAYNEQFF
TGTGCCAGCACGGGACAGGCCTACAATGAGCAGTTCTTC
>many|TRBV7-3|-|TRBJ2-5
CASSLSGGRGETQYF
TGTGCCAGCTCCTTATCAGGCGGGCGGGGAGAGACCCAGTACTTC
>many|TRBV24-1|TRBD1|TRBJ2-2
CATSDFVTGVTGELFF
TGTGCCACCAGTGATTTTGTGACAGGGGTAACCGGGGAGCTGTTTTTT
>-|TRBV11-2|TRBD2|TRBJ2-2
CASSPGLAVTGGLFF
TGTGCCAGCAGCCCAGGACTAGCGGTCACCGGGGGGCTGTTTTTT
>many|TRBV9|-|TRBJ2-1
CASSPRRADSYNEQFF
TGTGCCAGCAGCCCGAGACGAGCAGACTCCTACAATGAGCAGTTCTTC
>many|TRBV20-1|TRBD2|TRBJ2-3
CSARDEVAGYTDTQYF
TGCAGTGCTAGAGATGAGGTAGCGGGGTACACAGATACGCAGTATTTT
>-|TRBV3-1|-|TRBJ1-2
CASSQDRNPFYGYTF
TGTGCCAGCAGCCAAGACAGGAACCCCTTCTATGGCTACACCTTC
>many|TRBV19|-|TRBJ2-7
CASSRDPAYEQYF
TGTGCCAGTAGTAGGGACCCGGCCTACGAGCAGTACTTC
>many|TRBV19|TRBD2|TRBJ2-3
CASSPTSGGAADTQYF
TGTGCCAGTAGCCCGACTAGCGGGGGGGCGGCAGATACGCAGTATTTT
>-|TRBV12-3/TRBV12-4|TRBD1|TRBJ2-2
CASSLDPRDRGTGELFF
TGTGCCAGCAGTTTAGACCCCCGGGACAGGGGTACCGGGGAGCTGTTTTTT